This T cell receptor (beta chain) was documented in a study of CD8 T cells in ankylosing spondylitis. Overall study results and limits: In ankylosing spondylitis patients, matched synovial fluid reportedly showed significant enrichment of disease-linked clones. Seemingly distinctive of ankylosing spondylitis blood was a TCR beta motif formed by eight highly homologous variants.

This clonotype was detected only a few times. Its target is unknown. Quantitative 5'-RACE was performed with molecular barcodes, and it yielded the TCR beta libraries. TCRdb ran MiXCR on the 5' RACE reads and lists one entry per CDR3 protein. The table has 650,000 to 800,000 distinct CDR3 sequences, 15% to 20% seen once. The sequencing sample was made of blood, either unsorted or a sorted T cell fraction (not recorded which). The TCR was taken from a male donor with ankylosing spondylitis.

CDR3 residues: CASSPTLAGGTDTQYF. For the CDR3, the DNA is TGTGCCAGCAGTCCAACTCTAGCGGGAGGAACAGATACGCAGTATTTT. V usage is TRBV12-3 or TRBV12-4 and J usage is TRBJ2-3; 11 nucleotides match TRBD2. Germline trimming cut 5 bases from V and 3 bases from J; bases unmatched to any gene: 7. The CDR3 runs to 16 residues.